Detailed here is one T cell receptor beta chain. The antigen is unknown. The data stem from a study of CD8 T cells in Susac syndrome. Broader study findings: The TCR sequencing and HLA analysis in the study involved a relatively small number of individuals, as the study acknowledged.

The authors carried out high-throughput sequencing of TCR beta. They applied it to CD8+ and CD4+ T cells obtained from blood. With random hexamers, roughly 0.45 to 1 ug RNA was reverse transcribed. immunoSEQ multiplex PCR amplified TCR beta CDR3 across 54 Vbeta, 13 Jbeta. TCRdb passed the immunoSEQ multiplex PCR reads through MiXCR, listing each CDR3 protein once. The sample includes 25,000 to 30,000 distinct CDR3 sequences, less than 95% of them seen just once. What was sequenced was CD8+ T cells from PBMCs. This receptor was identified in a human donor in good health.

For the CDR3, the DNA is TGCGCCAGCAGTTCGAGAGGGCATCAGCCCCAGCATTTT. Translating it yields CASSSRGHQPQHF. This chain connects TRBV10-1 to TRBJ1-5; D gene uncertain. The CDR3 spans 13 residues. V lost 5 bases and J 5 bases, leaving 10 bases between the germline ends. CDR1 is WNHNN, CDR2 SYGVQD, per germline (reference sequence).